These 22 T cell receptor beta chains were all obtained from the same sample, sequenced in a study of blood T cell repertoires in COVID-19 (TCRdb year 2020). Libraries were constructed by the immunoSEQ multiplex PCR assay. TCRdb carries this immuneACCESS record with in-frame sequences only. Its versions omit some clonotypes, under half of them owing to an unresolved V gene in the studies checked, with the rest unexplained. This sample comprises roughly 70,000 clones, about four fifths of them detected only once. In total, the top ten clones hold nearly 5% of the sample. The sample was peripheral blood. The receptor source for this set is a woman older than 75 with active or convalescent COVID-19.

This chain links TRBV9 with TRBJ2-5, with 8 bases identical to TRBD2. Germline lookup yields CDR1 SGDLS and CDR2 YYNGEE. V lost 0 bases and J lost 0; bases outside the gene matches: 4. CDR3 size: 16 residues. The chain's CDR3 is CASSVGGSGNQETQYF. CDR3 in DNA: TGTGCCAGCAGCGTAGGTGGTAGCGGGAACCAAGAGACCCAGTACTTC. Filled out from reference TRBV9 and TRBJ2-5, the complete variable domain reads DSGVTQTPKHLITATGQRVTLRCSPRSGDLSVYWYQQSLDQGLQFLIQYYNGEERAKGNILERFSAQQFPDLHSELNLSSLELGDSALYFCASSVGGSGNQETQYFGPGTRLLVL.

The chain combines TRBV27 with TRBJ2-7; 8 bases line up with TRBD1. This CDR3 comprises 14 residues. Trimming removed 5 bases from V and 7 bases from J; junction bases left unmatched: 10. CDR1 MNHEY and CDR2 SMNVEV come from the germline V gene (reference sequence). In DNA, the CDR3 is TGTGCCAGCAGTCCAGGGACAGGCGCGGGGGAGCAGTACTTC. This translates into CASSPGTGAGEQYF.

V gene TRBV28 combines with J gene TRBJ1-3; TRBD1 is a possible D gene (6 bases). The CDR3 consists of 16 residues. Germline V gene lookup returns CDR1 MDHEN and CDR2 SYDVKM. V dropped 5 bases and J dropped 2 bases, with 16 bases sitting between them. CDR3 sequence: CASSPVQGTTGNTIYF. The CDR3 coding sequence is TGTGCCAGCAGTCCCGTACAGGGTACTACTGGAAACACCATATATTTT.

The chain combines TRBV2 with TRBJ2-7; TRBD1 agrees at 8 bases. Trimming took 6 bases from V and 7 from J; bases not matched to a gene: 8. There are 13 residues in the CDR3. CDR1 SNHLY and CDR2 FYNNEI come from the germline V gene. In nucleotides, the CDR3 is TGTGCCAGCAGGGGGACAGGCCCAGGGGAGCAGTACTTC. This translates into CASRGTGPGEQYF.

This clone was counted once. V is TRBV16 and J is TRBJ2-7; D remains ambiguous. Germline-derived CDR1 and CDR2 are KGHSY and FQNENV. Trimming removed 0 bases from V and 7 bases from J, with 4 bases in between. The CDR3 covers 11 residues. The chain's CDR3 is CASSQSYEQYF. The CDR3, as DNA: TGTGCCAGCAGCCAATCTTATGAGCAGTACTTC.

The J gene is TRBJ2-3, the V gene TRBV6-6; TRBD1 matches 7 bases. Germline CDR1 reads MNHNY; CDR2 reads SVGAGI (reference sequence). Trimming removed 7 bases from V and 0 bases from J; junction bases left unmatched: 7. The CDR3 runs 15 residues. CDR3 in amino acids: CASKMDRTSTDTQYF. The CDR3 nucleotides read TGTGCCAGCAAAATGGACAGGACCAGCACAGATACGCAGTATTTT.

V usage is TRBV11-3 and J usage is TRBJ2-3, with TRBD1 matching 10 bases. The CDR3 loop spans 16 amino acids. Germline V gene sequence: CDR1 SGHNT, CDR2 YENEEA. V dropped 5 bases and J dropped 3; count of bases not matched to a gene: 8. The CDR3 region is CASSREGQGFTDTQYF. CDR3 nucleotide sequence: TGTGCCAGCAGCAGAGAGGGACAGGGGTTTACAGATACGCAGTATTTT.

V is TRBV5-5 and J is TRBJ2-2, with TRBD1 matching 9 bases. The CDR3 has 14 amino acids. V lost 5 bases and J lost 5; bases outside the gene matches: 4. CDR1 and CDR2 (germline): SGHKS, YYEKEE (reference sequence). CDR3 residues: CASRSGQGTGELFF. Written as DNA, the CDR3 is TGTGCCAGCAGATCCGGACAGGGGACCGGGGAGCTGTTTTTT.

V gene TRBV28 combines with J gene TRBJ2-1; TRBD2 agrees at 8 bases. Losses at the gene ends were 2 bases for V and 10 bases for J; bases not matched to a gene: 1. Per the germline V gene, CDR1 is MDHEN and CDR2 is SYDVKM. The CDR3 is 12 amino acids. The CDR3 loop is CASSLRTSEQFF. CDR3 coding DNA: TGTGCCAGCAGTTTAAGGACTAGCGAGCAGTTCTTC.

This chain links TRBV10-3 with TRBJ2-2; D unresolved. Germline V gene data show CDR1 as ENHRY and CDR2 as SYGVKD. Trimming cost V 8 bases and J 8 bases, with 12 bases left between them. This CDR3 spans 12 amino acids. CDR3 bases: TGTGCCATCGGAGTGAACGGGGGGGAGCTGTTTTTT. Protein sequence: CAIGVNGGELFF.

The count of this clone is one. DNA of the CDR3: TGTGCCAGCAGTCCACCCCCCCGGGGCTCCTATAATTCACCCCTCCACTTT. Translated, it gives CASSPPPRGSYNSPLHF. J is TRBJ1-6 and V is TRBV27, with D hard to call. Between the trimmed V and J ends, which lost 5 bases and 0 bases, there was a span of 14 bases. CDR1 MNHEY and CDR2 SMNVEV come from the germline V gene (reference sequence). The CDR3 is 17 amino acids.

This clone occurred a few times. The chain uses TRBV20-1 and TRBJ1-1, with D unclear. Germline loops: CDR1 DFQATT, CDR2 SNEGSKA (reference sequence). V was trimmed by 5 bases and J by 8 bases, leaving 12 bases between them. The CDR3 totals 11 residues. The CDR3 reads CSAHLTGEAFF. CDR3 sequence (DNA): TGCAGTGCTCACCTAACGGGAGAAGCTTTCTTT.

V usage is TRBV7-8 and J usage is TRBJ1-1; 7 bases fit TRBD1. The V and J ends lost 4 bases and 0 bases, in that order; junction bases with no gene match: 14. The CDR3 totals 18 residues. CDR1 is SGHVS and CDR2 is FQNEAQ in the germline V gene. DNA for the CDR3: TGTGCCAGCAGCTCCAAAAGGAGGGGACAGACCCTGAACACTGAAGCTTTCTTT. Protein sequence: CASSSKRRGQTLNTEAFF.

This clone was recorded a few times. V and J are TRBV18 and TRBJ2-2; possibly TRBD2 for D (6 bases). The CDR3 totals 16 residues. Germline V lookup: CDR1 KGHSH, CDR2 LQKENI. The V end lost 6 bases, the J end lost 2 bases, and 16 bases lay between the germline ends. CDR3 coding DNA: TGTGCCAGCTCGGTGGTCCGGGACTTTAACACCGGGGAGCTGTTTTTT. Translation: CASSVVRDFNTGELFF. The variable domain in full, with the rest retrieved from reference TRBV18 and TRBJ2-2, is NAGVMQNPRHLVRRRGQEARLRCSPMKGHSHVYWYRQLPEEGLKFMVYLQKENIIDESGMPKERFSAEFPKEGPSILRIQQVVRGDSAAYFCASSVVRDFNTGELFFGEGSRLTVL.

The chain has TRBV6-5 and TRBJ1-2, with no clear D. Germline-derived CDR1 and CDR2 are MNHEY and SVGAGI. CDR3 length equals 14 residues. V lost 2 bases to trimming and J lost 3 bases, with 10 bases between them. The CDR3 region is CASSYREDDYGYTF. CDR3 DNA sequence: TGTGCCAGCAGTTACCGGGAAGATGACTATGGCTACACCTTC.

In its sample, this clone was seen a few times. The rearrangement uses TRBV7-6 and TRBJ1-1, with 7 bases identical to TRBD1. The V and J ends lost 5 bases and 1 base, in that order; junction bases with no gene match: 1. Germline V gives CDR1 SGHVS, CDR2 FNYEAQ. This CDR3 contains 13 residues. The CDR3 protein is CASSRDRNTEAFF. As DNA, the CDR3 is TGTGCCAGCAGCCGGGACAGGAACACTGAAGCTTTCTTT.

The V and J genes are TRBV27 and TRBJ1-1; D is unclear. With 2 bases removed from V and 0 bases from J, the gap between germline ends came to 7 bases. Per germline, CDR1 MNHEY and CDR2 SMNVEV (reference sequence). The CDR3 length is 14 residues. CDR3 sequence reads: CASSLGQVNTEAFF. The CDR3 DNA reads TGTGCCAGCAGTTTAGGCCAGGTGAACACTGAAGCTTTCTTT.

CDR3 protein: CASSPQEGQPQHF. CDR3 bases: TGTGCCAGCAGTCCCCAGGAGGGTCAGCCCCAGCATTTT. The chain couples TRBV6-4 to TRBJ1-5; D gene unclear. CDR1 is MRHNA, CDR2 SNTAGT, per germline. V lost 5 bases to trimming and J lost 6 bases, with 11 bases between them. The CDR3 runs to 13 residues.

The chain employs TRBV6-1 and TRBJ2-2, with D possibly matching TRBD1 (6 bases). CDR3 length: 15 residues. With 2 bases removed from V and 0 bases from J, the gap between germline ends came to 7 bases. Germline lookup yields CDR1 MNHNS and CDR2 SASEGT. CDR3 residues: CASSEQGTNTGELFF. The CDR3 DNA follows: TGTGCCAGCAGTGAACAGGGGACGAACACCGGGGAGCTGTTTTTT.

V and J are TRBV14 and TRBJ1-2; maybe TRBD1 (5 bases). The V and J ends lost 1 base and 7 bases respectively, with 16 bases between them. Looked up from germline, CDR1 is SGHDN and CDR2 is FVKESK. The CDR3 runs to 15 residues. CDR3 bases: TGTGCCAGCAGCCAAGCCAATGGGGCACGGCGTGGCTACACCTTC. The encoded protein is CASSQANGARRGYTF. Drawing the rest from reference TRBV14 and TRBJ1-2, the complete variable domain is EAGVTQFPSHSVIEKGQTVTLRCDPISGHDNLYWYRRVMGKEIKFLLHFVKESKQDESGMPNNRFLAERTGGTYSTLKVQPAELEDSGVYFCASSQANGARRGYTFGSGTRLTVV.

Here the CDR3 reads CARETGAATNEKLFF. CDR3 nucleotide sequence: TGTGCCAGGGAGACTGGGGCAGCAACTAATGAAAAACTGTTTTTT. The chain combines TRBV19 with TRBJ1-4, with D tentatively TRBD1 (5 bases). This CDR3 spans 15 amino acids. Trimming shortened V by 9 bases and J by 0 bases, and 14 bases separated the two germline ends. Germline V gene sequence: CDR1 LNHDA, CDR2 SQIVND (reference sequence).

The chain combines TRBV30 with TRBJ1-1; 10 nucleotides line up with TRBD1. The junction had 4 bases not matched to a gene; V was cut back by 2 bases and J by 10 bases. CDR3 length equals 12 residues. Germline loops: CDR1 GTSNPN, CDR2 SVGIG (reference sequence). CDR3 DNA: TGTGCCTGGAGTCGACAGGGGGCAGGAGCTTTCTTT. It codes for CAWSRQGAGAFF. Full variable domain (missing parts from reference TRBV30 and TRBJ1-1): SQTIHQWPATLVQPVGSPLSLECTVEGTSNPNLYWYRQAAGRGLQLLFYSVGIGQISSEVPQNLSASRPQDRQFILSSKKLLLSDSGFYLCAWSRQGAGAFFGQGTRLTVV.